Listed below are T cell receptor beta chains from one sample, sequenced in a study of T cells in Graves' hyperthyroidism and ophthalmopathy. TCRdb passed the multiplex PCR reads through MiXCR, listing each CDR3 protein once. The repertoire holds around 600,000 distinct CDR3 sequences, with just under 45% as singletons. The material sequenced was peripheral blood or thyroid tissue (not recorded which). These receptors all stem from an adult man with Graves' disease, either hyperthyroidism or ophthalmopathy (not recorded which). CDR3s include the opening cysteine and the closing phenylalanine or tryptophan. A D gene is named only where the DNA matches it firmly. Clone size appears in some rows only: once, few, many, or a class for an expanded clone.

>TRBV7-9|TRBJ1-2|NA|17|many
TGTGCCAGCAGCTTTACCCCCGGGACGGCCTGGGCCTATGGCTACACCTTC
CASSFTPGTAWAYGYTF
>TRBV19|TRBJ1-1|NA|15|few
TGTGCCAGTAGTACCTCCCCTATCCATAAGGGTGAAGCTTTCTTT
CASSTSPIHKGEAFF
>TRBV7-8|TRBJ1-2|NA|14|NA
TGTGCCAGCAGCTTAGCTGATAGTGTTCCTGGCTACACCTTC
CASSLADSVPGYTF
>TRBV20-1|TRBJ1-1|TRBD1|11|NA
TGCAGGGGAACAGGGGGCACTGAAGCTTTCTTT
CRGTGGTEAFF
>TRBV2|TRBJ1-2|NA|13|NA
TGTGCCAGCAGCACTGGACGGAACTATGGCTACACCTTC
CASSTGRNYGYTF
>TRBV7-8|TRBJ2-5|NA|13|many
TGTGCCAGCAGCTTACGTCGAGGGGAGACCCAGTACTTC
CASSLRRGETQYF
>TRBV24-1|TRBJ1-3|NA|14|NA
TGTGCCAGTCAAGGGAGCATCTCTGGAAACACCATATATTTT
CASQGSISGNTIYF
>TRBV6-1|TRBJ1-2|TRBD1|15|NA
TGTGCCAGTAGTATAGCCGCAGGGGGTGCTGGGGGCTACACCTTC
CASSIAAGGAGGYTF
>TRBV7-9|TRBJ1-1|NA|15|NA
TGTGCCAGCTCACCGGGGCAGGGGCCCAACGCTGAAGCTTTCTTT
CASSPGQGPNAEAFF
>TRBV29-1|TRBJ2-5|NA|12|NA
TGCAGCGTTGAAGATCGGCAAGAGACCCAGTACTTC
CSVEDRQETQYF
>TRBV2|TRBJ2-5|TRBD1|14|few
TGTGCCAGCAGTGAGGGGACAGGGGGTGAGACCCAGTACTTC
CASSEGTGGETQYF
>TRBV25-1|TRBJ1-1|TRBD1|18|NA
TGTGCTAGCAGTGGGGATTGGGGGACAGGGACAGGGGACACTGAAGCTTTCTTT
CASSGDWGTGTGDTEAFF
>TRBV19|TRBJ2-5|TRBD2|15|NA
TGTGCCAGTAGTATCGGGGGGACTCTTGAAGAGACCCAGTACTTC
CASSIGGTLEETQYF
>TRBV10-2|TRBJ2-6|NA|15|few
TGCGCCAGCAGTGATCGCCTCTCTGGGGCCAACGTCCTGACTTTC
CASSDRLSGANVLTF
>TRBV20-1|TRBJ2-3|NA|19|NA
TGCAGTGCTAGAGCCCCAGCGGGCGGGACGATTAGAATCACAGATACGCAGTATTTT
CSARAPAGGTIRITDTQYF
>TRBV7-9|TRBJ1-4|NA|15|many
TGTGCCAGCAGCGCAACTGGACTACGAGGTGAAAAACTGTTTTTT
CASSATGLRGEKLFF
>TRBV14|TRBJ1-2|NA|13|NA
TGTGCCAGCAGCCAAGATCTGAGAGATGGCTACACCTTC
CASSQDLRDGYTF
>TRBV2|TRBJ1-5|NA|14|many
TGTGCCAGCAGTCCGACAGACAGCAATCGGCCCCAGCATTTT
CASSPTDSNRPQHF
>TRBV7-8|TRBJ2-6|NA|14|NA
TGTGCCAGCAGCTTCGGCGACAGATCCAACGTCCTGACTTTC
CASSFGDRSNVLTF
>TRBV9|TRBJ2-7|TRBD2|15|NA
TGTGCCAGCAGCGAGGGACTAGCGGACTCCTACGAGCAGTACTTC
CASSEGLADSYEQYF
>TRBV7-8|TRBJ1-5|TRBD1|14|many
TGTGCCAGCAGCTTCCGACAGGGCGATCAGCCCCAGCATTTT
CASSFRQGDQPQHF
>TRBV20-1|TRBJ2-5|TRBD2|15|NA
TGCAGTGCCAGCAGCCAAGATCTAGCGGGAGAGACCCAGTACTTC
CSASSQDLAGETQYF
>TRBV9|TRBJ1-4|NA|15|NA
TGTGCCAGCAGCGAGGGGGAAGGGGCAGTAGAAAAACTGTTTTTT
CASSEGEGAVEKLFF
>TRBV19|TRBJ2-7|TRBD1|13|NA
TGTGCCAGTAGGGGGGACAGGGGAGACGAGCAGTACTTC
CASRGDRGDEQYF
>TRBV25-1|TRBJ2-5|TRBD2|15|medium-sized
TGTGCCAGCAGTGAATGGACTAGCGGGAAGGGGACCCAGTACTTC
CASSEWTSGKGTQYF
>TRBV29-1|TRBJ2-5|TRBD1|12|NA
TGCAGCGTTAAAGGGGGCGCAGAGACCCAGTACTTC
CSVKGGAETQYF
>TRBV7-9|TRBJ1-1|TRBD1|16|NA
TGTGCCAGCGTATTTCTAAAGGGACAGCCGAACACTGAAGCTTTCTTT
CASVFLKGQPNTEAFF
>TRBV11-1|TRBJ2-2|TRBD1|18|NA
TGTGCCAGCAGCTTATTGCCTCCGGGACAGGCCAACACCGGGGAGCTGTTTTTT
CASSLLPPGQANTGELFF
>TRBV29-1|TRBJ1-2|TRBD1|13|NA
TGCAGTTATGCGACAGGGGGACCCTATGGCTACACCTTC
CSYATGGPYGYTF
>TRBV29-1|TRBJ1-4|NA|10|NA
TGCAGCGGACGGAATGAAAAACTGTTTTTT
CSGRNEKLFF
>TRBV7-9|TRBJ1-2|NA|16|NA
TGTGCCAGCAGCCAGGTTACAGGGAAAGCTAACTATGACTACACCTTC
CASSQVTGKANYDYTF
>TRBV7-3|TRBJ2-7|NA|17|few
TGTGCCAGCAGCATCGGACAGCTCTTCATTAGCTCCTACGAGCAGTACTTC
CASSIGQLFISSYEQYF
>TRBV10-2|TRBJ1-6|NA|14|many
TGCGCCAGCAGTGTTAACCTCTATAATTCACCCCTCCACTTT
CASSVNLYNSPLHF
>TRBV13|TRBJ1-2|NA|13|many
TGTGCCAGCAGCTTACTAGGGCTCGATGGCTACACCTTC
CASSLLGLDGYTF
>TRBV9|TRBJ2-5|TRBD1|16|few
TGTGCCAGCTCAGGGCGGCTGGACAGGTCGGGGGAGACCCAGTACTTC
CASSGRLDRSGETQYF
>TRBV19|TRBJ1-5|NA|15|few
TGTGCCAGTAGTAGGACTTTTGCGCCTAATCAGCCCCAGCATTTT
CASSRTFAPNQPQHF
>TRBV15|TRBJ1-1|TRBD1|15|many
TGTGCCACCAGCAGAAGACAGGGGGTGGACACTGAAGCTTTCTTT
CATSRRQGVDTEAFF
>TRBV11-2|TRBJ1-5|TRBD1|15|NA
TGTGCTAGAGTTTCAGGCGGGACAGAGAATCAGCCCCAGCATTTT
CARVSGGTENQPQHF
>TRBV7-9|TRBJ1-1|TRBD1|15|many
TGTGCCAGCAGCCCTCCGGGACAGATGAACACTGAAGCTTTCTTT
CASSPPGQMNTEAFF
>TRBV7-2|TRBJ2-2|NA|15|few
TGTGCCAGCAGCTTACTTGGGCCAAACACCGGGGAGCTGTTTTTT
CASSLLGPNTGELFF
>TRBV2|TRBJ1-3|NA|14|NA
TGTGCCAGCAGTGTGTTACCCTATGGAAACACCATATATTTT
CASSVLPYGNTIYF
>TRBV29-1|TRBJ1-3|TRBD1|13|NA
TGCAGCCAGGGACAGCACTCTGGAAACACCATATATTTT
CSQGQHSGNTIYF
>TRBV7-9|TRBJ2-7|NA|13|many
TGTGCCAGCAGTCCCGACTCCCTTGAGGAGCAGTACTTC
CASSPDSLEEQYF
>TRBV29-1|TRBJ2-6|TRBD1|16|many
TGCAGCGTTGGGGCAGGGGGCCGGGCCGGGGCCAACGTCCTGACTTTC
CSVGAGGRAGANVLTF